Below, 17 T cell receptor beta chains from the same sample are listed, as sequenced in a study of T cell changes during pregnancy in multiple sclerosis. Libraries were prepared by immunoSEQ multiplex PCR; TCRdb keeps only in-frame clonotypes and omits some of them. The data hold 26,000 or so clones, with 89% observed a single time. The sequencing used CD8+ T cells from peripheral blood mononuclear cells, collected in the second trimester of pregnancy. These receptors were collected from a female donor with multiple sclerosis, enrolled in a pregnancy study.

The chain employs TRBV15 and TRBJ2-3, with 8 positions matching TRBD1. Per the germline V gene, CDR1 is LNHNV and CDR2 is YYDKDF (reference sequence). V lost 5 bases and J lost 0; bases outside the gene matches: 16. The CDR3 consists of 19 residues. The CDR3 loop is CATSGLDRATRASTDTQYF. DNA for the CDR3: TGTGCCACCAGCGGCTTGGACAGGGCCACGCGTGCTAGCACAGATACGCAGTATTTT.

The V call is TRBV7-9, the J call TRBJ2-5; TRBD2 agrees at 8 bases. The CDR3 has 16 amino acids. Germline V gene data show CDR1 as SEHNR and CDR2 as FQNEAQ (reference sequence). J gave up 2 bases and V 4 bases, and 9 bases lay outside the gene matches. This CDR3 is CASSSGGDVRQETQYF. Here the CDR3 DNA reads TGTGCCAGCAGCTCGGGGGGGGACGTGAGGCAAGAGACCCAGTACTTC. The full variable domain, with the rest looked up from reference TRBV7-9 and TRBJ2-5, is DTGVSQNPRHKITKRGQNVTFRCDPISEHNRLYWYRQTLGQGPEFLTYFQNEAQLEKSRLLSDRFSAERPKGSFSTLEIQRTEQGDSAMYLCASSSGGDVRQETQYFGPGTRLLVL.

This clone was detected only a few times. V and J are TRBV7-9 and TRBJ2-2; TRBD1 matches at 8 bases. The CDR3 totals 16 residues. Losses at the gene ends were 5 bases for V and 2 bases for J; bases not matched to a gene: 7. CDR1 is SEHNR, CDR2 FQNEAQ, per germline (reference sequence). The DNA of the CDR3 is TGTGCCAGCAGCCACGACAGGGGCTTCAACACCGGGGAGCTGTTTTTT. This codes for CASSHDRGFNTGELFF.

The rearrangement uses TRBV2 and TRBJ1-4; perhaps TRBD1 as D (6 bases). This CDR3 contains 15 residues. V shed 6 bases and J shed 4 bases, with 15 bases lying between them. Germline V lookup: CDR1 SNHLY, CDR2 FYNNEI. This CDR3 reads CASRKTGLDNEKLFF. The DNA of the CDR3 is TGTGCCAGCAGGAAAACAGGGCTAGATAATGAAAAACTGTTTTTT.

The chain combines TRBV27 with TRBJ1-6; D gene unclear. The CDR3 sequence is 16 residues long. Germline CDR1 and CDR2: MNHEY and SMNVEV (reference sequence). V dropped 4 bases and J dropped 0 bases, with 10 bases sitting between them. The CDR3 sequence is CASSSQGSSYNSPLHF. For the CDR3, the DNA is TGTGCCAGCAGTTCCCAAGGGAGCTCCTATAATTCACCCCTCCACTTT.

The J gene is TRBJ2-1, the V gene TRBV19; 11 bases align to TRBD2. The junction had 0 bases not matched to a gene; V was cut back by 6 bases and J by 2 bases. There are 14 residues in the CDR3. Per germline, CDR1 LNHDA and CDR2 SQIVND (reference sequence). CDR3 region: CASRGLAAYNEQFF. CDR3 coding DNA: TGTGCCAGTAGGGGACTAGCGGCCTACAATGAGCAGTTCTTC.

The V call is TRBV13, the J call TRBJ1-4; D uncertain. CDR3 length equals 14 residues. Germline V gene data show CDR1 as PRHDT and CDR2 as FYEKMQ (reference sequence). V was cut by 5 bases and J by 3 bases, with 10 bases left in between. CDR3 region: CASSPLSANEKLFF. For the CDR3, the DNA is TGTGCCAGCAGCCCCCTCTCGGCTAATGAAAAACTGTTTTTT.

The chain uses TRBV27 and TRBJ1-5, with D possibly TRBD1 on 5 matching bases. The CDR3 has 14 residues. Germline lookup yields CDR1 MNHEY and CDR2 SMNVEV (reference sequence). V lost 0 bases, J lost 7 bases, and 10 bases lay in between. CDR3 nucleotides: TGTGCCAGCAGTTTATCGTGGGGGGGGCAGCCCCAGCATTTT. Its protein is CASSLSWGGQPQHF.

J is TRBJ2-7 and V is TRBV9; 7 bases line up with TRBD2. After removal of 0 bases from V and 2 bases from J, the junction contained 2 bases not matched to a gene. From germline, CDR1 is SGDLS and CDR2 YYNGEE. The CDR3 totals 14 residues. The CDR3 here is CASSVGGGTYEQYF. CDR3 DNA sequence: TGTGCCAGCAGCGTAGGGGGGGGTACCTACGAGCAGTACTTC.

The chain links TRBV27 to TRBJ1-1; 8 bases line up with TRBD1. The V segment lost 2 bases and the J segment 6 bases; nucleotides outside the gene matches: 17. This CDR3 contains 18 residues. Germline V CDR1 and CDR2: MNHEY, SMNVEV (reference sequence). CDR3 sequence: CASSLGQGPGRGLSEAFF. In nucleotides, the CDR3 is TGTGCCAGCAGTTTAGGGCAAGGACCTGGCAGGGGGCTCTCTGAAGCTTTCTTT.

This chain links TRBV18 with TRBJ2-7; TRBD2 matches 15 bases. V shed 5 bases, J shed 6 bases, and the junction held 2 bases outside the gene matches. There are 14 residues in the CDR3. Germline CDR1 KGHSH, CDR2 LQKENI. The CDR3 region has the DNA TGTGCCAGCTCAGTGGGACTAGCGGGAGGCGAGCAGTACTTC. Translation gives CASSVGLAGGEQYF.

The genes are TRBV7-6 and TRBJ1-1; a possible D gene is TRBD1 (6 bases). Looked up from germline, CDR1 is SGHVS and CDR2 is FNYEAQ. The CDR3 is 14 amino acids. Trimming took 1 base from V and 3 from J, leaving 9 bases between them. The CDR3 region is CASSLGTEDTEAFF. DNA for the CDR3: TGTGCCAGCAGCTTAGGGACAGAAGACACTGAAGCTTTCTTT.

The rearrangement links TRBV28 to TRBJ1-2, with D possibly matching TRBD1 (6 bases). Trimming pared 5 bases from V and 5 bases from J, leaving 18 bases between. Germline V gene data show CDR1 as MDHEN and CDR2 as SYDVKM. CDR3 length: 15 amino acids. In nucleotides, the CDR3 is TGTGCCAGCAGTACCCATAGACAGGAAAGTTATGGCTACACCTTC. As protein: CASSTHRQESYGYTF.

This chain links TRBV5-1 with TRBJ1-2; tentatively, D is TRBD1 (6 bases). V was trimmed by 3 bases and J by 5 bases, leaving 20 bases between them. CDR1 and CDR2 (germline): SGHRS, YFSETQ. The CDR3 length is 16 residues. The CDR3 bases are TGCGCCAGCAGCTGGGGGCCGGCCTCATCGCTGTATGGCTACACCTTC. This codes for CASSWGPASSLYGYTF.

The gene calls are TRBV6-1 and TRBJ2-7, with 8 bases fitting TRBD1. V lost 3 bases and J lost 0; bases outside the gene matches: 4. The CDR3 totals 15 residues. Germline V lookup: CDR1 MNHNS, CDR2 SASEGT. This CDR3 is CASSDRTGSSYEQYF. For the CDR3, the DNA is TGTGCCAGCAGTGATAGGACAGGGAGCTCCTACGAGCAGTACTTC.

This rearrangement joins TRBV4-3 to TRBJ2-5; possibly TRBD2 for D (6 bases). Trimming took off 1 base at V and 5 bases at J, with 14 bases between the two ends. The germline gives CDR1 LGHNA, CDR2 YSLEER. CDR3 size: 15 residues. CDR3 in amino acids: CASSQVAAGRETQYF. The CDR3 DNA follows: TGCGCCAGCAGCCAAGTCGCGGCAGGGAGGGAGACCCAGTACTTC.

CDR3 in DNA: TGTGCCAGTAGTATCCGCGGGGGTGAAAAACTGTTTTTT. Protein product: CASSIRGGEKLFF. The chain recombines TRBV19 with TRBJ1-4, with TRBD1 as a possible D gene (5 bases). The CDR3 has 13 residues. Trimming took 3 bases from V and 7 from J, leaving 9 bases between them. Germline V gene data show CDR1 as LNHDA and CDR2 as SQIVND (reference sequence).